Listed below are T cell receptor beta chains from one sample, sequenced in a study of blood T cell repertoires in COVID-19. The assay was immunoSEQ multiplex PCR, and TCRdb's table has in-frame clones only and misses some. Altogether 200,000 to 250,000 clones are present, 82% being singletons, with the ten largest covering less than 3.5%. The sample comprised peripheral blood. The receptors here all came from a woman between 18 and 30 years old with acute or convalescent COVID-19. Both conserved end residues are part of each CDR3. Clone size, where shown, is once, few, many, or a class for clones that have expanded.

j_gene: TRBJ2-1
v_gene: TRBV27
abundance: -
len: 13
CDR3aa: CASSLWQGNEQFF

j_gene: TRBJ2-2
v_gene: TRBV6-6
abundance: once
len: 14
CDR3aa: CASSGTGQVGELFF

j_gene: TRBJ1-3
v_gene: TRBV7-6
abundance: -
len: 14
CDR3aa: CASSWGQAGNTIYF

j_gene: TRBJ2-1
v_gene: TRBV19
abundance: -
len: 17
CDR3aa: CASTALGTSGVYNEQFF

j_gene: TRBJ1-1
v_gene: TRBV6-6
abundance: -
len: 11
CDR3aa: CATTVNTEAFF

j_gene: TRBJ2-3
v_gene: TRBV4-1
abundance: -
len: 16
CDR3aa: CASSQGAGSSTDTQYF

j_gene: TRBJ2-7
v_gene: TRBV7-9
abundance: -
len: 13
CDR3aa: CASSLFSQYEQYF

j_gene: TRBJ2-7
v_gene: TRBV9
abundance: -
len: 14
CDR3aa: CASSVTGSSYEQYF

j_gene: TRBJ2-2
v_gene: TRBV6-5
abundance: -
len: 16
CDR3aa: CASSSPRERGTGELFF

j_gene: TRBJ2-7
v_gene: TRBV6-1
abundance: -
len: 15
CDR3aa: CASSDRGQGRYEQYF

j_gene: TRBJ1-2
v_gene: TRBV6-1
abundance: -
len: 14
CDR3aa: CASSDGGIEYGYTF

j_gene: TRBJ1-4
v_gene: TRBV9
abundance: -
len: 14
CDR3aa: CASSAGQVNEKLFF

j_gene: TRBJ2-2
v_gene: TRBV18
abundance: -
len: 14
CDR3aa: CASSPYRNDGELFF

j_gene: TRBJ1-2
v_gene: TRBV6-9
abundance: -
len: 13
CDR3aa: CAINGQGFKGYTF

j_gene: TRBJ2-5
v_gene: TRBV5-4
abundance: once
len: 12
CDR3aa: CASRGTSGLQYF

j_gene: TRBJ2-3
v_gene: TRBV9
abundance: few
len: 14
CDR3aa: CASSVEQGGDTQYF

j_gene: TRBJ1-1
v_gene: TRBV29-1
abundance: -
len: 11
CDR3aa: CSALRNTEAFF

j_gene: TRBJ1-5
v_gene: TRBV7-9
abundance: -
len: 16
CDR3aa: CASSPSEQGRGQPQHF

j_gene: TRBJ2-5
v_gene: TRBV6-5
abundance: -
len: 16
CDR3aa: CASSYLAGAGQETQYF

j_gene: TRBJ2-1
v_gene: TRBV4-3
abundance: -
len: 15
CDR3aa: CASSQGDRVINEQFF

j_gene: TRBJ1-3
v_gene: TRBV30
abundance: -
len: 17
CDR3aa: CAWSSGAWTSSGNTIYF

j_gene: TRBJ1-2
v_gene: TRBV12-3/TRBV12-4
abundance: few
len: 13
CDR3aa: CASSETGVWGYTF

j_gene: TRBJ1-1
v_gene: TRBV7-9
abundance: -
len: 13
CDR3aa: CASSLDPLLEAFF

j_gene: TRBJ2-5
v_gene: TRBV11-2
abundance: -
len: 15
CDR3aa: CASSPGLGQTETQYF

j_gene: TRBJ1-2
v_gene: TRBV19
abundance: -
len: 12
CDR3aa: CATRRGLYGYTF

j_gene: TRBJ1-5
v_gene: TRBV28
abundance: -
len: 11
CDR3aa: CASSLGQPQHF

j_gene: TRBJ2-2
v_gene: TRBV29-1
abundance: -
len: 14
CDR3aa: CSVEASGYTGELFF

j_gene: TRBJ2-2
v_gene: TRBV18
abundance: -
len: 16
CDR3aa: CASSQRLAGGTGELFF

j_gene: TRBJ1-2
v_gene: TRBV10-2
abundance: -
len: 16
CDR3aa: CASSETRTGNYYGYTF

j_gene: TRBJ2-2
v_gene: TRBV12-1
abundance: -
len: 14
CDR3aa: CASSSIPGPGELFF

j_gene: TRBJ2-1
v_gene: TRBV19
abundance: -
len: 15
CDR3aa: CASSIIMTGNNEQFF

j_gene: TRBJ2-1
v_gene: TRBV5-8
abundance: -
len: 15
CDR3aa: CASSQSGRAHNEQFF

j_gene: TRBJ1-2
v_gene: TRBV29-1
abundance: -
len: 13
CDR3aa: CSVRGSANYGYTF

j_gene: TRBJ2-6
v_gene: TRBV19
abundance: -
len: 16
CDR3aa: CASRTTGRAGANVLTF

j_gene: TRBJ1-1
v_gene: TRBV7-3
abundance: -
len: 13
CDR3aa: CASSTGMNTEAFF

j_gene: TRBJ2-7
v_gene: TRBV7-9
abundance: -
len: 15
CDR3aa: CASSPPTGQIYEQYF

j_gene: TRBJ2-1
v_gene: TRBV6-1
abundance: -
len: 15
CDR3aa: CASSDFDRGRDEQFF

j_gene: TRBJ1-6
v_gene: TRBV7-9
abundance: -
len: 14
CDR3aa: CASSFGTTGAPLHF

j_gene: TRBJ2-3
v_gene: TRBV5-4
abundance: many
len: 16
CDR3aa: CASSLPLAGTPDTQYF

j_gene: TRBJ2-3
v_gene: TRBV6-1
abundance: -
len: 14
CDR3aa: CASSDAGVVDTQYF

j_gene: TRBJ2-1
v_gene: TRBV14
abundance: -
len: 13
CDR3aa: CASSQDWTGQPFF

j_gene: TRBJ1-1
v_gene: TRBV23-1
abundance: -
len: 19
CDR3aa: CASSPWATKKTGICTEAFF

j_gene: TRBJ2-7
v_gene: TRBV6-5
abundance: few
len: 15
CDR3aa: CASAGSGGESYEQYF

j_gene: TRBJ2-1
v_gene: TRBV19
abundance: -
len: 17
CDR3aa: CASSSQISGGSYNEQFF

j_gene: TRBJ2-2
v_gene: TRBV6-5
abundance: once
len: 15
CDR3aa: CASSYRGLNTGELFF

j_gene: TRBJ1-2
v_gene: TRBV11-2
abundance: once
len: 14
CDR3aa: CASSSPLMRDGYTF

j_gene: TRBJ1-1
v_gene: TRBV11-2
abundance: -
len: 13
CDR3aa: CASSLVSDTEAFF

j_gene: TRBJ2-7
v_gene: TRBV5-1
abundance: once
len: 12
CDR3aa: CASSAETYEQYF

j_gene: TRBJ2-5
v_gene: TRBV18
abundance: -
len: 17
CDR3aa: CASSPGSASGVKETQYF

j_gene: TRBJ2-2
v_gene: TRBV25-1
abundance: -
len: 13
CDR3aa: CASTFLNTGELFF

j_gene: TRBJ1-2
v_gene: TRBV6-4
abundance: -
len: 15
CDR3aa: CASSRDRITNYGYTF